These T cell receptor beta chains were read from a single sample in a study of blood T cell repertoires in COVID-19. Sequenced by immunoSEQ multiplex PCR; TCRdb stores in-frame clones only, minus some. The top ten clones hold roughly 3.4% of a sample with 130,000 or so clones, approximately 84% of them seen once. Material for sequencing was PBMCs or T cells enriched from blood (not recorded which). The receptors shown here come from a woman between 50 and 59 years old with acute COVID-19. Both conserved end residues are part of each CDR3. Each record gives: D gene, clone size, V gene, J gene, CDR3 protein, CDR3 DNA. D genes are given only for firm matches. The listing skips clone size in some rows; elsewhere it reads once, few, many or a size class.

-	-	TRBV5-4	TRBJ1-5	CASSFRGDLYQPQHF	TGTGCCAGCAGCTTTCGGGGGGATCTATATCAGCCCCAGCATTTT
-	-	TRBV5-1	TRBJ1-6	CASSLEYYNSPLHF	TGCGCCAGCAGCTTGGAATATTATAATTCACCCCTCCACTTT
TRBD2	-	TRBV24-1	TRBJ2-3	CATSAQTSGGGDTQYF	TGTGCCACCAGCGCCCAAACTAGCGGGGGAGGAGATACGCAGTATTTT
-	few	TRBV5-1	TRBJ2-2	CASSMKPDSPGRTGELFF	TGCGCCAGCAGCATGAAGCCGGACAGCCCGGGCCGCACCGGGGAGCTGTTTTTT
TRBD2	few	TRBV29-1	TRBJ2-7	CSVEGVGTSEYEQYF	TGCAGCGTTGAAGGCGTTGGGACTAGCGAGTACGAGCAGTACTTC
-	-	TRBV6-6	TRBJ1-4	CASSRQGEKLFF	TGTGCCAGCAGCCGTCAGGGTGAAAAACTGTTTTTT
-	-	TRBV7-2	TRBJ2-7	CASSLTESYEQYF	TGTGCCAGCAGCCTGACGGAGTCCTACGAGCAGTACTTC
TRBD2	-	TRBV6-2/TRBV6-3	TRBJ2-1	CASSNSGSEQFF	TGTGCCAGCAGCAATAGCGGGAGTGAGCAGTTCTTC
TRBD1	-	TRBV24-1	TRBJ2-2	CATSDPGTGGRTGELFF	TGTGCCACCAGTGACCCCGGGACAGGGGGTAGGACCGGGGAGCTGTTTTTT
TRBD1	-	TRBV11-1	TRBJ2-7	CASSVDRDEQYF	TGTGCCAGCAGCGTGGACAGGGACGAGCAGTACTTC
TRBD2	-	TRBV9	TRBJ2-3	CASSKVLAGADTQYF	TGTGCCAGCAGCAAGGTCCTAGCGGGAGCAGATACGCAGTATTTT
TRBD1	-	TRBV3-1/TRBV3-2	TRBJ1-4	CASSNRDRDEKLFF	TGTGCCAGCAGCAACCGGGACAGAGATGAAAAACTGTTTTTT
-	-	TRBV5-1	TRBJ1-3	CASSLGQIRNTIYF	TGCGCCAGCAGCTTGGGACAAATTAGAAACACCATATATTTT
-	-	TRBV18	TRBJ1-5	CASSPRADSNQPQHF	TGTGCCAGCTCGCCCAGGGCAGATAGCAATCAGCCCCAGCATTTT
-	-	TRBV3-1/TRBV3-2	TRBJ1-2	CASSPTTYNYGYTF	TGTGCCAGCAGCCCCACAACATATAACTATGGCTACACCTTC
TRBD2	medium-sized	TRBV25-1	TRBJ2-2	CASSEYAQGEGGTGELFF	TGTGCCAGCAGTGAATACGCACAAGGGGAGGGAGGAACCGGGGAGCTGTTTTTT
-	-	TRBV9	TRBJ2-1	CASSVGLEVYNEQFF	TGTGCCAGCAGCGTTGGACTGGAGGTGTACAATGAGCAGTTCTTC
-	-	TRBV12-3/TRBV12-4	TRBJ2-5	CASSLGVQETQYF	TGTGCCAGCAGTTTAGGCGTTCAAGAGACCCAGTACTTC
-	once	TRBV21-1	TRBJ2-7	CASMPGQGAYEQYF	TGTGCCAGCATGCCGGGACAGGGGGCCTACGAGCAGTACTTC
TRBD1	few	TRBV5-5	TRBJ1-5	CASSPQQGGQPQHF	TGTGCCAGCAGCCCACAACAGGGGGGTCAGCCCCAGCATTTT
-	-	TRBV27	TRBJ2-5	CASSLRGIVYQETQYF	TGTGCCAGCAGTTTACGCGGGATTGTCTACCAAGAGACCCAGTACTTC
TRBD1	-	TRBV7-2	TRBJ1-2	CAILDRGYYGYTF	TGTGCCATCTTGGACAGGGGTTACTATGGCTACACCTTC
-	-	TRBV7-2	TRBJ1-1	CASSLATGRGGAFF	TGTGCCAGCAGCTTAGCGACCGGACGGGGGGGAGCTTTCTTT
-	once	TRBV2	TRBJ1-5	CATTERQGNQPQHF	TGTGCCACGACCGAACGGCAGGGCAACCAGCCCCAGCATTTT
TRBD2	-	TRBV3-1/TRBV3-2	TRBJ2-3	CASSQVPGGVTDTQYF	TGTGCCAGCAGCCAAGTCCCCGGGGGGGTCACAGATACGCAGTATTTT
TRBD1	-	TRBV6-6	TRBJ1-2	CASIPGQGAGGYTF	TGTGCCAGCATACCGGGACAGGGGGCGGGCGGCTACACCTTC
-	few	TRBV5-1	TRBJ2-1	CASSLQGAIGNEQFF	TGCGCCAGCAGCCTACAGGGAGCAATTGGAAATGAGCAGTTCTTC
TRBD1	few	TRBV9	TRBJ1-1	CASSVGTGWGTEAFF	TGTGCCAGCAGCGTAGGGACAGGGTGGGGCACTGAAGCTTTCTTT
-	-	TRBV2	TRBJ2-7	CATHGVASEGQYF	TGTGCCACTCACGGGGTAGCATCGGAGGGGCAGTACTTC
-	-	TRBV5-6	TRBJ2-2	CASSATGNTGELFF	TGTGCCAGCAGCGCTACAGGGAACACCGGGGAGCTGTTTTTT